These 26 T cell receptor beta chains originate from one sample sequenced in a study of PD-1 blockade in classical Hodgkin lymphoma (dated by TCRdb to 2019 to 2021). The time point label of this sample denotes: cycle 1 day 1 (C1D1), immediately before nivolumab initiation. Relapse after autologous stem cell transplantation had occurred in all trial patients, and cohorts A, B and C were distinguished by prior brentuximab vedotin exposure. The library was made by the immunoSEQ multiplex PCR assay. In TCRdb, the immuneACCESS table is reduced to in-frame sequences with V and J assigned. These tables do not hold every clone; where another copy was compared, an unresolved V gene accounts for under half, and the others remain unexplained. This sample comprises more than 60,000 clones, over 85% of them detected only once. The ten largest clones represent over 9.5% of the sample. Specimen: peripheral blood mononuclear cells (PBMCs), collected at baseline. These receptor sequences come from a human donor with classical Hodgkin lymphoma.

J is TRBJ2-5 and V is TRBV5-4; D is undetermined. The CDR3 covers 11 residues. V lost 4 bases, J lost 1 base, and 2 bases lay in between. In germline, CDR1 is SGHNT, CDR2 YYREEE (reference sequence). Here the CDR3 DNA reads TGTGCCAGCAGCACCCAAGAGACCCAGTACTTC. Translating gives CASSTQETQYF.

The gene calls are TRBV4-1 and TRBJ2-1; the D gene is possibly TRBD2 (5 bases). From germline, CDR1 is MGHRA and CDR2 YSYEKL. This CDR3 has 14 amino acids. V lost 6 bases and J 2 bases, leaving 11 bases between the germline ends. The CDR3 DNA follows: TGCGCCAGCAGACTAGGGATGACCTACAATGAGCAGTTCTTC. Its translation: CASRLGMTYNEQFF.

The rearrangement joins TRBV28 to TRBJ2-7; TRBD2 matches 9 bases. The CDR3 is made up of 15 amino acids. Trimming cost V 3 bases and J 2 bases; bases outside gene matches: 5. The V gene's germline CDR1 is MDHEN and CDR2 SYDVKM. CDR3 bases: TGTGCCAGCAGTTTGGGACTAGCAGTCACCTACGAGCAGTACTTC. This codes for CASSLGLAVTYEQYF. The whole variable domain, filled in from reference TRBV28 and TRBJ2-7, reads DVKVTQSSRYLVKRTGEKVFLECVQDMDHENMFWYRQDPGLGLRLIYFSYDVKMKEKGDIPEGYSVSREKKERFSLILESASTNQTSMYLCASSLGLAVTYEQYFGPGTRLTVT.

The rearrangement joins TRBV19 to TRBJ2-5; D gene ambiguous. In germline, CDR1 is LNHDA, CDR2 SQIVND (reference sequence). The CDR3 extends over 13 amino acids. Trimming stripped 7 bases from V and 0 bases from J, with 9 bases between. The CDR3 protein is CASMDYNQETQYF. CDR3 sequence (DNA): TGTGCCAGTATGGATTACAACCAAGAGACCCAGTACTTC.

This rearrangement joins TRBV10-3 to TRBJ1-5, with D perhaps TRBD1 (6 bases). V was trimmed by 3 bases and J by 6 bases, leaving 12 bases between them. This CDR3 region has 14 residues. Germline V CDR1 and CDR2: ENHRY, SYGVKD. In DNA, the CDR3 is TGTGCCATCAGTGAACTGGGGGCAGGTCAGCCCCAGCATTTT. It codes for CAISELGAGQPQHF.

The chain couples TRBV4-2 to TRBJ2-5; 8 nucleotides agree with TRBD2. The V segment lost 4 bases and the J segment 3 bases; nucleotides outside the gene matches: 7. The CDR3 extends over 15 amino acids. CDR1 is LGHNA and CDR2 is YNFKEQ in the germline V gene. The CDR3, as DNA: TGTGCCAGCAGCCCGATAGGACTAGCCGAAGAGACCCAGTACTTC. It translates to CASSPIGLAEETQYF.

V is TRBV7-9 and J is TRBJ2-5; no firm D call. V shed 0 bases and J shed 3 bases, with 8 bases lying between them. The CDR3 covers 14 residues. Germline V gene sequence: CDR1 SEHNR, CDR2 FQNEAQ (reference sequence). The CDR3 coding sequence is TGTGCCAGCAGCTTAGCGGTCCATAAAGAGACCCAGTACTTC. Its protein product is CASSLAVHKETQYF.

The chain employs TRBV10-2 and TRBJ1-5, with a possible D match to TRBD1 (6 bases). V shed 5 bases and J shed 4 bases, with 9 bases lying between them. The germline V gene encodes CDR1 WSHSY and CDR2 SAAADI. The CDR3 consists of 13 residues. The CDR3 bases are TGCGCCAGCAGTATCCAGGGGAATCAGCCCCAGCATTTT. Translation gives CASSIQGNQPQHF.

V gene TRBV10-3 combines with J gene TRBJ2-3; D is undetermined. This CDR3 has 17 residues. CDR1 and CDR2 (germline): ENHRY, SYGVKD. The V and J ends lost 0 bases and 2 bases respectively, with 15 bases between them. The CDR3 nucleotides are TGTGCCATCAGTGAGTCGTGGTCCCTTACCTCCACAGATACGCAGTATTTT. Protein product: CAISESWSLTSTDTQYF.

This chain joins TRBV7-9 and TRBJ2-1; maybe TRBD2 (5 bases). From germline, CDR1 is SEHNR and CDR2 FQNEAQ (reference sequence). This CDR3 contains 15 residues. V was trimmed by 1 base and J by 7 bases, leaving 14 bases between them. The CDR3 coding sequence is TGTGCCAGCAGCTTAGGAGGGAGCCGGGGAAATGAGCAGTTCTTC. This translates into CASSLGGSRGNEQFF.

The chain employs TRBV2 and TRBJ1-5; D is unclear. Germline CDR1 SNHLY, CDR2 FYNNEI. This CDR3 spans 11 amino acids. V dropped 4 bases and J dropped 6 bases, with 4 bases sitting between them. The chain's CDR3 is CASSASQPQHF. The CDR3, as DNA: TGTGCCAGCAGTGCCTCTCAGCCCCAGCATTTT.

The rearrangement links TRBV29-1 to TRBJ2-2; D ambiguous. The V end was cut by 3 bases, the J end by 3 bases, with 8 bases between. Germline loops: CDR1 SQVTM, CDR2 ANQGSEA. The CDR3 runs to 13 residues. CDR3 coding DNA: TGCAGCGTTGACTATACGGACACCGGGGAGCTGTTTTTT. Translated: CSVDYTDTGELFF.

The V gene is TRBV28, the J gene TRBJ1-5; D is unresolved. Germline CDR1 is MDHEN and CDR2 is SYDVKM. CDR3 length: 15 amino acids. V lost 4 bases and J lost 6, with 16 bases in between. The CDR3 loop is CASSSYLGGAQPQHF. Here the CDR3 DNA reads TGTGCCAGCAGTTCTTATTTAGGTGGCGCTCAGCCCCAGCATTTT.

J is TRBJ2-3 and V is TRBV15; TRBD2 matches at 10 bases. Germline loops: CDR1 LNHNV, CDR2 YYDKDF (reference sequence). The CDR3 loop spans 16 amino acids. J was trimmed by 3 bases and V by 5 bases; bases with no gene match: 8. CDR3 loop: CATSRRLAGPTDTQYF. As DNA, the CDR3 is TGTGCCACCAGCCGCAGACTAGCGGGCCCTACAGATACGCAGTATTTT.

The genes are TRBV10-2 and TRBJ2-2; 11 nucleotides agree with TRBD2. Per the germline V gene, CDR1 is WSHSY and CDR2 is SAAADI. The V and J ends lost 7 bases and 3 bases, in that order; junction bases with no gene match: 1. This CDR3 contains 14 residues. Here the CDR3 DNA reads TGCGCCAGCAAGGGACTAGCGGACACCGGGGAGCTGTTTTTT. It yields the protein CASKGLADTGELFF.

V and J are TRBV9 and TRBJ2-3; D is perhaps TRBD2 (5 bases). The CDR3 length is 16 residues. The germline gives CDR1 SGDLS, CDR2 YYNGEE. V was cut by 0 bases and J by 4 bases, with 15 bases left in between. CDR3 in DNA: TGTGCCAGCAGCGTAGACCCGGGCCTCGGGGCAGATACGCAGTATTTT. This encodes CASSVDPGLGADTQYF.

The chain carries TRBV12-1 and TRBJ2-7; TRBD2, the table's D call, lacks a check against the DNA. TRBV12-1 is an annotated pseudogene. This CDR3 region has 15 residues. CDR3 in amino acids: CASSFEGLPTYEQYF. The CDR3, as DNA: TGTGCCAGCAGCTTTGAGGGACTACCTACCTACGAGCAGTACTTC.

J is TRBJ2-5 and V is TRBV5-4, with D perhaps matching TRBD1 (5 bases). Trimming removed 2 bases at V and 4 bases at J, with 9 bases between. The CDR3 spans 13 residues. Germline V gene lookup returns CDR1 SGHNT and CDR2 YYREEE (reference sequence). The CDR3 DNA reads TGTGCCAGCAGCTTAGGCCAGGGAGAGACCCAGTACTTC. This gives the protein CASSLGQGETQYF.

V usage is TRBV5-3 and J usage is TRBJ2-5; 13 bases agree with TRBD2. TRBV5-3 is identified as an open reading frame with a role that is uncertain. The CDR3 runs to 18 residues. With V trimmed by 5 bases and J by 5 bases, 15 bases remained unmatched. CDR3 in amino acids: CARSYWTSGSYRGETQYF. In nucleotides, the CDR3 is TGTGCCAGAAGTTATTGGACTAGCGGGAGTTACAGGGGGGAGACCCAGTACTTC.

The V gene is TRBV11-3, the J gene TRBJ2-2; 11 bases fit TRBD1. V lost 2 bases to trimming and J lost 1 base; unmatched junction nucleotides: 3. Germline loops: CDR1 SGHNT, CDR2 YENEEA. CDR3 length equals 17 residues. In DNA, the CDR3 is TGTGCCAGCAGCTTATGGACAGGGGGCCTGAACACCGGGGAGCTGTTTTTT. Its translation: CASSLWTGGLNTGELFF.

This sequence joins TRBV4-1 and TRBJ1-2, with 8 positions matching TRBD1. Unmatched junction bases numbered 9, after V lost 4 bases and J lost 8 bases. This CDR3 is 14 amino acids long. In germline, CDR1 is MGHRA, CDR2 YSYEKL. CDR3 loop: CASSPGAGGRGYTF. The CDR3 DNA reads as TGCGCCAGCAGCCCCGGGGCAGGGGGCAGAGGCTACACCTTC.

The chain couples TRBV4-1 to TRBJ2-2, with TRBD1 identical over 8 bases. Germline V gene data show CDR1 as MGHRA and CDR2 as YSYEKL. V shed 3 bases, J shed 4 bases, and the junction held 1 base outside the gene matches. CDR3 length equals 14 residues. The CDR3 sequence: CASSHDRGTGELFF. In DNA form, the CDR3 reads TGCGCCAGCAGCCATGACAGGGGCACCGGGGAGCTGTTTTTT.

This chain joins TRBV2 and TRBJ1-2; D unresolved. The CDR3 is 11 residues long. Germline CDR1 SNHLY, CDR2 FYNNEI. V was trimmed by 5 bases and J by 3 bases, leaving 4 bases between them. The CDR3 DNA follows: TGTGCCAGCAGTCTAGACTATGGCTACACCTTC. Translating it yields CASSLDYGYTF. Complete variable domain (other parts from reference TRBV2 and TRBJ1-2): EPEVTQTPSHQVTQMGQEVILRCVPISNHLYFYWYRQILGQKVEFLVSFYNNEISEKSEIFDDQFSVERPDGSNFTLKIRSTKLEDSAMYFCASSLDYGYTFGSGTRLTVV.

The chain recombines TRBV9 with TRBJ2-7, with D perhaps TRBD2 (6 bases). Germline V lookup: CDR1 SGDLS, CDR2 YYNGEE. CDR3 length: 15 residues. V lost 4 bases, J lost 6 bases, and 20 bases lay in between. CDR3 bases: TGTGCCAGCAGCCTAACCGGGAGCGGAGCTTCCGAGCAGTACTTC. Translating it yields CASSLTGSGASEQYF.

The V gene is TRBV9, the J gene TRBJ2-6, with unresolved D. Germline values: CDR1 SGDLS, CDR2 YYNGEE. Trimming removed 4 bases at V and 0 bases at J, with 5 bases between. The CDR3 is 14 residues long. This CDR3 reads CASSRDSGANVLTF. The CDR3 DNA follows: TGTGCCAGCAGCAGAGACTCTGGGGCCAACGTCCTGACTTTC.

This clone has only a few counts. The chain uses TRBV28 and TRBJ1-2, with 8 bases matching TRBD1. Germline CDR1 MDHEN, CDR2 SYDVKM. Losses at the gene ends were 5 bases for V and 2 bases for J; bases not matched to a gene: 4. CDR3 length equals 14 residues. The CDR3 is CASSPRDRNYGYTF. The CDR3, as DNA: TGTGCCAGCAGTCCCCGGGACAGGAACTATGGCTACACCTTC.